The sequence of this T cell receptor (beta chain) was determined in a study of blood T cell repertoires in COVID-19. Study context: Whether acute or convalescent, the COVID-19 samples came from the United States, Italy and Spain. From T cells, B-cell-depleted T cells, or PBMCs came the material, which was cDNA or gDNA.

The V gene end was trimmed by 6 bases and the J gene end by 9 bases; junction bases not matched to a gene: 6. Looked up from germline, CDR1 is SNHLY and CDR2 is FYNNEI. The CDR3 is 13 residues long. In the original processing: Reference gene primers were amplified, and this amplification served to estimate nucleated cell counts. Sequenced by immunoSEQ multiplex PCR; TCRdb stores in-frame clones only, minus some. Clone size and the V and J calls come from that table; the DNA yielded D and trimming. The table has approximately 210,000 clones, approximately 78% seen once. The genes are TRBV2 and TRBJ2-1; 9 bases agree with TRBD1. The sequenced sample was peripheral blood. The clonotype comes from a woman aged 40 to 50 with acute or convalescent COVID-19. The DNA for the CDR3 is TGTGCCAGCAGGGGACAGGGAATTTCTGAGCAGTTCTTC. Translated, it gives CASRGQGISEQFF.